A selection of T cell receptor beta chains follows, all from one sample in a study of graft-versus-host responses after intestinal transplantation. Assay: immunoSEQ multiplex PCR; the TCRdb copy retains only in-frame clones and omits some. The sample shows several thousand clones, about 82% of them seen only once. Sequences were derived from ileum tissue, sampled roughly 19 weeks after transplant. The receptor source for this set is a human patient who received an intestinal transplant, so some T cells may come from the graft donor. The CDR3 runs from the conserved cysteine through the conserved F or W. The D gene is left open where the match is weak. Only part of the rows carry a size: once, few, many, or a class if the clone is expanded.

NA | TRBJ2-2 | 14 | NA | TRBV6-5 | TGTGCCAGCAGTTTTTTAGGGAACACCGGGGAGCTGTTTTTT | CASSFLGNTGELFF
NA | TRBJ2-2 | 15 | once | TRBV7-9 | TGTGCCAGCAGCTTAGGGTGGTTGAACACCGGGGAGCTGTTTTTT | CASSLGWLNTGELFF
TRBD1 | TRBJ2-7 | 12 | large | TRBV19 | TGTGCCAGTAGTTCTGACAGGGTCGAGCAGTACTTC | CASSSDRVEQYF
NA | TRBJ1-5 | 14 | once | TRBV7-9 | TGTGCCAGCAGCTCCGGGACGGATTCTTTGCCCCAGCATTTT | CASSSGTDSLPQHF
NA | TRBJ1-6 | 15 | few | TRBV6-5 | TGTGCCAGCAGGAAGGACAGCTCCTATAATTCACCCCTCCACTTT | CASRKDSSYNSPLHF
NA | TRBJ2-3 | 13 | NA | TRBV15 | TGTGCCACCAGCAGAGATGTAGGGGATACGCAGTATTTT | CATSRDVGDTQYF
TRBD1 | TRBJ2-7 | 14 | NA | TRBV5-1 | TGCGCCAGCAGCTCAGAGGACAGGGCCTACGAGCAGTACTTC | CASSSEDRAYEQYF
TRBD1 | TRBJ1-2 | 15 | few | TRBV6-1 | TGTGCCAGCAGTGCCTCCGGGACAGCTAACTATGGCTACACCTTC | CASSASGTANYGYTF
NA | TRBJ2-7 | 14 | NA | TRBV27 | TGTGCCAGCAGTCTTATGGGGGACCCTTACGAGCAGTACTTC | CASSLMGDPYEQYF
TRBD2 | TRBJ2-2 | 16 | once | TRBV27 | TGTGCCAGCAGTTCGGGGACTACACTGAACACCGGGGAGCTGTTTTTT | CASSSGTTLNTGELFF
TRBD2 | TRBJ2-2 | 17 | NA | TRBV7-9 | TGTGCCAGCAGCTTCCCTCGGAGCGGGGGGAACACCGGGGAGCTGTTTTTT | CASSFPRSGGNTGELFF
NA | TRBJ2-1 | 15 | large | TRBV7-9 | TGTGCCAGCAGCTTAGAGAGGATCCTTTACAATGAGCAGTTCTTC | CASSLERILYNEQFF
NA | TRBJ1-4 | 15 | NA | TRBV6-1 | TGTGCCAGCAGTCCAGCAGGTGGTGCCGGTGAAAAACTGTTTTTT | CASSPAGGAGEKLFF
NA | TRBJ1-2 | 14 | NA | TRBV19 | TGTGCCAGCTCGCAGGCGCTGCCTAACTATGGCTACACCTTC | CASSQALPNYGYTF
TRBD1 | TRBJ1-1 | 16 | few | TRBV5-1 | TGCGCCAGCAGCTGGTTCTCGGGACAGGGGGCGAATGAAGCTTTCTTT | CASSWFSGQGANEAFF
TRBD1 | TRBJ1-2 | 14 | NA | TRBV5-4 | TGTGCCAGCAGAGCCTGGACAGGGGTCTATGGCTACACCTTC | CASRAWTGVYGYTF
TRBD1 | TRBJ2-7 | 14 | NA | TRBV6-5 | TGTGCCAGCAGCCGGGACAGGGGGCTGTGGGAGCAGTACTTC | CASSRDRGLWEQYF
NA | TRBJ1-1 | 13 | NA | TRBV19 | TGTGCCAGTAGTAAAGGCCTGAACACTGAAGCTTTCTTT | CASSKGLNTEAFF
TRBD1 | TRBJ1-2 | 15 | NA | TRBV6-5 | TGTGCCAGCAGTTACTCCGTGACAGGGCAGTTCGGCTACACCTTC | CASSYSVTGQFGYTF
NA | TRBJ2-1 | 12 | NA | TRBV5-6 | TGTGCCAGCAGCTTGGATAGAGGTTGGCAGTTCTTC | CASSLDRGWQFF
TRBD2 | TRBJ2-7 | 14 | once | TRBV6-6 | TGTGCCAGCAATCCGGGACTAACAACATACGAGCAGTACTTC | CASNPGLTTYEQYF
NA | TRBJ1-2 | 13 | NA | TRBV19 | TGTGCCAGTAGTAGGACAGTTAACTATGGCTACACCTTC | CASSRTVNYGYTF
NA | TRBJ1-1 | 14 | NA | TRBV19 | TGTGCCAGCCGAATGTCAGGGCTGTACACTGAAGCTTTCTTT | CASRMSGLYTEAFF
TRBD1 | TRBJ1-6 | 15 | NA | TRBV6-1 | TGTGCCAGCAGGACAGGGGGCGCCTATAATTCACCCCTCCACTTT | CASRTGGAYNSPLHF
NA | TRBJ1-1 | 13 | NA | TRBV10-1 | TGCGCCAGCAGTCGGAACCCGTACACTGAAGCTTTCTTT | CASSRNPYTEAFF
NA | TRBJ2-7 | 13 | NA | TRBV10-2 | TGCGCCAGCAGTGAGACGGGGGTCTACGAGCAGTACTTC | CASSETGVYEQYF
NA | TRBJ2-7 | 11 | NA | TRBV30 | TGTGCCTGGGCAGGGGGGTACGAGCAGTACTTC | CAWAGGYEQYF
NA | TRBJ1-2 | 13 | NA | TRBV6-5 | TGTGCCAGCAGTCCCCAGGGCGGGGGGGGCTACACCTTC | CASSPQGGGGYTF
TRBD1 | TRBJ1-1 | 14 | NA | TRBV7-3 | TGTGCCAGCAGCAGAGACAGGGGGACTTCTGAAGCTTTCTTT | CASSRDRGTSEAFF
NA | TRBJ2-1 | 15 | NA | TRBV7-6 | TGTGCCAGCAGCTTAGCGTCCCCAGGGAACGATGAGCAGTTCTTC | CASSLASPGNDEQFF
NA | TRBJ2-5 | 11 | NA | TRBV18 | TGTGCCAGCTCACTGTATGAGACCCAGTACTTC | CASSLYETQYF
NA | TRBJ1-1 | 12 | few | TRBV2 | TGTGCCAGCAGCTCACAGAAAACTGAAGCTTTCTTT | CASSSQKTEAFF
NA | TRBJ1-5 | 15 | NA | TRBV6-6 | TGTGCCAGCACCACAGACTCGGGCGGTGTTCAGCCCCAGCATTTT | CASTTDSGGVQPQHF
NA | TRBJ2-1 | 15 | NA | TRBV28 | TGTGCCAGCAGTTTACCGGGAAATCGTGGGAATGAGCAGTTCTTC | CASSLPGNRGNEQFF
NA | TRBJ1-2 | 12 | NA | TRBV6-5 | TGTGCCAGCAGCCGAATTGACAGAGACTACACCTTC | CASSRIDRDYTF
TRBD2 | TRBJ2-1 | 19 | NA | TRBV30 | TGTGCCTGGAGTGGGACTAGCGAGACTTTTATGAGCTCCTACAATGAGCAGTTCTTC | CAWSGTSETFMSSYNEQFF
TRBD1 | TRBJ1-1 | 17 | few | TRBV30 | TGTGCCTGGAGTGGCAGGGACAGGGGAATGAGGTACACTGAAGCTTTCTTT | CAWSGRDRGMRYTEAFF
TRBD2 | TRBJ2-2 | 15 | once | TRBV27 | TGTGCCGTAGGCCGGGGGACTAGCGTTCCCCGGGAGCTGTTTTTT | CAVGRGTSVPRELFF
NA | TRBJ1-6 | 16 | NA | TRBV28 | TGTGCCAGCAGGTCCGCCGGGAGCTCCTATAATTCACCCCTCCACTTT | CASRSAGSSYNSPLHF
NA | TRBJ1-1 | 13 | few | TRBV7-3 | TGTGCCAGCAGCTTAATGCAGTACACTGAAGCTTTCTTT | CASSLMQYTEAFF
NA | TRBJ1-1 | 13 | NA | TRBV5-4 | TGTGCCAGCAGCTTGGGGGGGGATACTGAAGCTTTCTTT | CASSLGGDTEAFF
TRBD2 | TRBJ2-7 | 14 | NA | TRBV6-5 | TGTGCCAGCAGTTATGCAGGGAGGGCCTACGAGCAGTACTTC | CASSYAGRAYEQYF
TRBD1 | TRBJ2-3 | 16 | NA | TRBV29-1 | TGCAGCGTCAGTCCCTGGGACAGGATATCCACAGATACGCAGTATTTT | CSVSPWDRISTDTQYF
TRBD1 | TRBJ2-1 | 15 | NA | TRBV4-2 | TGTGCCAGCAGCCAGGCCGGGACAGCCTACAATGAGCAGTTCTTC | CASSQAGTAYNEQFF
TRBD2 | TRBJ2-7 | 16 | NA | TRBV4-2 | TGTGCCAGCAGCCCTACTGGGCTAGCGGCGTCCTACGAGCAGTACTTC | CASSPTGLAASYEQYF
NA | TRBJ2-3 | 15 | few | TRBV10-3 | TGTGCCATCAGTGAGGGGGGGCTGAGCACAGATACGCAGTATTTT | CAISEGGLSTDTQYF
NA | TRBJ2-5 | 15 | NA | TRBV7-8 | TGTGCCAGCAGCTTAGCCAAGGCCACCGGGGAGACCCAGTACTTC | CASSLAKATGETQYF